The clone carrying this T cell receptor (beta chain) was observed a single time. No antigen is known for it. The CDR3 runs to 14 residues. Trimming removed 5 bases at V and 2 bases at J, with 11 bases between. Per germline, CDR1 LGHDT and CDR2 YNNKEL (reference sequence). This sample was included in a study of T cell responses to AZD1222 COVID-19 vaccine. Whole-study findings and limits: Researchers report vaccine-associated CD4 TCRs spanning spike, with dominance at 160-218 and 743-854. Clonal diversity may have been underestimated in mostly white British donors. Baseline serology detected seropositivity in only six AZD1222 recipients. Targets within unmutated variant regions were reportedly found for nearly half of spike-specific TCRs.

Assay used: immunoSEQ multiplex PCR; TCRdb lists only in-frame clones, some missing. The sample consists of roughly 55,000 clones, 70% to 90% of them appearing once. The rearrangement uses TRBV3-1 (or the pseudogene TRBV3-2) and TRBJ2-3; either TRBD1 or TRBD2 may fit D (5 bases each). The receptor's source is an adult in good health. Sequenced here: peripheral blood, sampled on day 0 of AZD1222 vaccination. The CDR3 loop reads CASSTRDVTDTQYF. The CDR3 DNA is TGTGCCAGCAGCACCCGGGACGTCACAGATACGCAGTATTTT.